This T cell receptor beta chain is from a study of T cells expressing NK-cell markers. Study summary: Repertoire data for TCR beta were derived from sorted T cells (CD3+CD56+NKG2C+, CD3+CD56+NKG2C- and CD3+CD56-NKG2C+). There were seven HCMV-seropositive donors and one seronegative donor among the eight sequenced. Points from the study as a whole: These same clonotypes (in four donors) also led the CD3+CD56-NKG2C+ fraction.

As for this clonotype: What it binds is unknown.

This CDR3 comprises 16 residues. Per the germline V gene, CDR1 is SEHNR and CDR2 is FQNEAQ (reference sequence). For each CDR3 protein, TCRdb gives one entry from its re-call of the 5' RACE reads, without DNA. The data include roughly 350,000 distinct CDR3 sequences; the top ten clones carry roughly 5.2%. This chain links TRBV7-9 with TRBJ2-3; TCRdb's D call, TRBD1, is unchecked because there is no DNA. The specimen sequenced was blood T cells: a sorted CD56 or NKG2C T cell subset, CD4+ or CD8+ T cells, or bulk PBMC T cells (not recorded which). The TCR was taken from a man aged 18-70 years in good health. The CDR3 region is CASSLSRGPNTDTQYF.